One sample yielded the 30 T cell receptor beta chains listed below, sequenced in a study of response to subunit inactivated influenza vaccine (dated by TCRdb to the late 2010s). Receptor amplification or capture employed RT-PCR. Sequencing used an Illumina HiSeq 2500. The raw public data were reprocessed by TCRdb itself: fastp quality trimming at Q25, MiXCR clonotype calling, in-frame beta chains only. Each entry is one CDR3 protein sequence, shown with its most common DNA and genes. A total of roughly 550,000 distinct CDR3 sequences appear in this sample, approximately 22% of them only once. The biggest ten clones account for about 2.8% of the sample. This sample was also put to use in a study of T cells expressing NK-cell markers. The second study's authors report: TCR beta cDNA libraries were prepared using 5'RACE template switching, which introduced a universal primer site and unique molecular identifiers.

The sample in question was CD4+ T cells sorted from PBMCs, obtained roughly 13 days after vaccination. These receptors all stem from a man aged 45 to 65 who received an inactivated influenza vaccine. Donor details come from another sample of the same person, matched by shared clones.

A word on this clonotype: A read error may produce the germline difference seen at one junction end. This chain links TRBV20-1 with TRBJ2-3, with 7 bases fitting TRBD2. CDR3 length: 16 amino acids. The germline V gene encodes CDR1 DFQATT and CDR2 SNEGSKA (reference sequence). CDR3 coding DNA: TGCTGTGCTAGAGTAGGAAGCGGGGCTAGCACAGATACGCAGTATTTT. Translating gives CCARVGSGASTDTQYF.

In this sample, this clonotype turned up a few times. This chain links TRBV21-1 with TRBJ2-7; the D call in the table, TRBD2, was not verified against the DNA. TRBV21-1 is listed as a pseudogene. This CDR3 region has 10 residues. The CDR3 reads CASRRLASTF. CDR3 bases: TGTGCCAGCAGGCGTCTAGCGAGCACCTTC.

The rearrangement links TRBV6-1 to TRBJ2-5; 7 bases map to TRBD1. V was pared by 6 bases and J by 2 bases, with 12 bases of the junction left unmatched. This CDR3 contains 16 residues. Germline assignment: CDR1 MNHNS and CDR2 SASEGT. Here the CDR3 reads CASSRGQTPPQETQYF. The CDR3 DNA follows: TGTGCCAGCAGCCGGGGACAGACCCCTCCACAAGAGACCCAGTACTTC.

V usage is TRBV2 and J usage is TRBJ2-5; D is unresolved. The germline V and J ends were trimmed by 2 bases and 2 bases, with 6 bases remaining between them. The CDR3 loop spans 13 amino acids. CDR1 is SNHLY and CDR2 is FYNNEI in the germline V gene. CDR3 in DNA: TGTGCCAGCAGTGAATGGGGACAAGAGACCCAGTACTTC. Amino acids: CASSEWGQETQYF. Supplemented by reference TRBV2 and TRBJ2-5, the full variable domain reads EPEVTQTPSHQVTQMGQEVILRCVPISNHLYFYWYRQILGQKVEFLVSFYNNEISEKSEIFDDQFSVERPDGSNFTLKIRSTKLEDSAMYFCASSEWGQETQYFGPGTRLLVL.

The CDR3, as DNA: TGCAGTGCGTCGAAACTGGGCAACTACGAGCAGTACTTC. Its translation: CSASKLGNYEQYF. V is TRBV20-1 and J is TRBJ2-7; D is undetermined. CDR3 length: 13 residues. V was cut by 6 bases and J by 3 bases, with 15 bases left in between. Germline V CDR1 and CDR2: DFQATT, SNEGSKA (reference sequence).

The chain uses TRBV20-1 and TRBJ2-2, with a tentative D call TRBD2 (5 bases). Trimming pared 6 bases from V and 1 base from J, leaving 15 bases between. CDR3 size: 15 residues. CDR1 and CDR2 (germline): DFQATT, SNEGSKA (reference sequence). CDR3 nucleotide sequence: TGCAGTGCCCGGCCCTACCGGGAGAACACCGGGGAGCTGTTTTTT. Translation gives CSARPYRENTGELFF.

The rearrangement uses TRBV6-1 and TRBJ1-1; D unclear. The CDR3 is 13 amino acids. Germline V gene sequence: CDR1 MNHNS, CDR2 SASEGT. V lost 6 bases and J lost 1, with 9 bases in between. In nucleotides, the CDR3 is TGTGCCAGCAGGATATCAACGAACACTGAAGCTTTCTTT. Protein product: CASRISTNTEAFF.

The genes are TRBV6-5 and TRBJ2-3, with 7 bases matching TRBD1. The CDR3 loop spans 15 amino acids. Germline V gene data show CDR1 as MNHEY and CDR2 as SVGAGI. V was pared by 4 bases and J by 5 bases, with 9 bases of the junction left unmatched. The CDR3 DNA sequence: TGTGCCAGCAGTTCACTGGCTGGGACAGAAGATACGCAGTATTTT. Amino acid sequence: CASSSLAGTEDTQYF.

This clonotype has a handful of counts. The gene calls are TRBV27 and TRBJ1-1; tentatively, D is TRBD1 (6 bases). This CDR3 contains 15 residues. Germline CDR1 MNHEY, CDR2 SMNVEV (reference sequence). V was cut by 9 bases and J by 0 bases, with 17 bases left in between. The CDR3 nucleotides read TGTGCCAGTTCCTCGGGGGGACACCTGAACACTGAAGCTTTCTTT. Protein sequence: CASSSGGHLNTEAFF.

The sample holds many counts of this clonotype. The V call is TRBV7-2, the J call TRBJ1-1; TRBD1 might be the D (6 bases). CDR3 length equals 16 residues. Trimming took off 4 bases at V and 6 bases at J, with 21 bases between the two ends. Looked up from germline, CDR1 is SGHTA and CDR2 is FQGNSA. CDR3: CASSWGPGRGVSEAFF. For the CDR3, the DNA is TGTGCCAGCAGCTGGGGGCCCGGGAGGGGCGTCTCTGAAGCTTTCTTT.

V is TRBV7-9 and J is TRBJ1-2, with D possibly being TRBD1 (6 bases). V shed 5 bases and J shed 7 bases, with 14 bases lying between them. Germline CDR1 is SEHNR and CDR2 is FQNEAQ (reference sequence). The CDR3 contains 13 residues. CDR3 region: CASSPDTRGGYTF. DNA for the CDR3: TGTGCCAGCAGCCCCGACACCAGGGGTGGCTACACCTTC.

This clonotype was observed a few times. The genes are TRBV6-5 and TRBJ2-7, with 8 bases matching TRBD2. This CDR3 contains 12 residues. Germline CDR1 reads MNHEY; CDR2 reads SVGAGI. V gave up 2 bases and J gave up 7 bases; unmatched junction bases: 1. The CDR3 DNA is TGTGCCAGCAGTTACGCGGGAGGAGAGCAGTACTTC. It is translated as CASSYAGGEQYF.

The chain uses TRBV5-6 and TRBJ2-1; D is tentatively TRBD1 or TRBD2 (5 bases each). Between the trimmed V and J ends, which lost 0 bases and 4 bases, there was a span of 14 bases. CDR1 and CDR2 (germline): SGHDT, YYEEEE. This CDR3 is built from 16 residues. This CDR3 is CASSLDPGASYNEQFF. CDR3 DNA: TGTGCCAGCAGCTTGGATCCCGGGGCCTCTTACAATGAGCAGTTCTTC.

The chain recombines TRBV5-6 with TRBJ2-2; 8 bases are a match to TRBD1. Germline CDR1 SGHDT, CDR2 YYEEEE. J lost 4 bases, V lost 1 base, and 9 bases had no gene match. The CDR3 length is 17 residues. DNA of the CDR3: TGTGCCAGCAGCTTGAGCTTAGGGACAGGAGTCACCGGGGAGCTGTTTTTT. It specifies CASSLSLGTGVTGELFF.

The chain is built from TRBV6-1 and TRBJ2-7; 7 nucleotides match TRBD1. The CDR3 is made up of 18 amino acids. The germline gives CDR1 MNHNS, CDR2 SASEGT. Trimming removed 6 bases from V and 3 bases from J; junction bases left unmatched: 20. CDR3 DNA: TGTGCCAGCAGAGGGACGGGGACGACAGGGACGGGCTACTACGAGCAGTACTTC. It translates to CASRGTGTTGTGYYEQYF.

The chain uses TRBV6-5 and TRBJ2-7; D may be TRBD2 (6 bases). Germline CDR1 MNHEY, CDR2 SVGAGI. V was trimmed by 0 bases and J by 1 base, leaving 7 bases between them. CDR3 length: 14 residues. CDR3 nucleotides: TGTGCCAGCAGTTACTCCGGGAGATCCTACGAGCAGTACTTC. Translated: CASSYSGRSYEQYF.

This clonotype was recorded a few times. The chain uses TRBV4-2 and TRBJ2-7, with 8 bases lining up with TRBD1. Germline V gene data show CDR1 as LGHNA and CDR2 as YNFKEQ. The CDR3 totals 15 residues. J was trimmed by 3 bases and V by 0 bases; bases with no gene match: 4. The CDR3 here is CASSQEPGGVYEQYF. CDR3 coding DNA: TGTGCCAGCAGCCAAGAACCAGGGGGCGTCTACGAGCAGTACTTC.

The chain joins TRBV5-1 to TRBJ2-7; D is perhaps TRBD2 (5 bases). Between the trimmed V and J ends, which lost 0 bases and 2 bases, there was a span of 12 bases. The CDR3 runs 15 residues. Germline CDR1 and CDR2: SGHRS and YFSETQ. The CDR3 spells CASSLDPGNTYEQYF. CDR3 DNA: TGCGCCAGCAGCTTGGATCCGGGGAACACCTACGAGCAGTACTTC.

In nucleotides, the CDR3 is TGTGCCAGCAGAAGGACAGGGTCGGAGACCCAGTACTTC. Amino acids: CASRRTGSETQYF. The gene calls are TRBV28 and TRBJ2-5, with TRBD1 identical over 8 bases. Germline CDR1 is MDHEN and CDR2 is SYDVKM. The CDR3 runs to 13 residues. The V and J ends lost 6 bases and 5 bases, in that order; junction bases with no gene match: 5.

In this sample, this clonotype turned up a few times. The rearrangement uses TRBV24-1 and TRBJ2-3; TRBD1 matches at 8 bases. After removal of 1 base from V and 3 bases from J, the junction contained 5 bases not matched to a gene. CDR1 is KGHDR, CDR2 SFDVKD, per germline. The CDR3 runs to 16 residues. The DNA for the CDR3 is TGTGCCACCAGTGATTTTGGCAGGGGGCATACAGATACGCAGTATTTT. This gives the protein CATSDFGRGHTDTQYF.

This clonotype was seen more than once but under ten times. The chain combines TRBV12-3 or TRBV12-4 with TRBJ2-3; 10 bases are shared with TRBD2. This CDR3 is 15 amino acids long. Losses at the gene ends were 8 bases for V and 5 bases for J; bases not matched to a gene: 10. The CDR3 loop reads CASGGSGGKVDTQYF. In DNA form, the CDR3 reads TGTGCCAGCGGGGGTAGCGGGGGGAAGGTAGATACGCAGTATTTT.

This clonotype has a handful of counts. J is TRBJ2-5 and V is TRBV6-1; 11 bases agree with TRBD1. V gave up 6 bases and J gave up 2 bases; unmatched junction bases: 2. Per germline, CDR1 MNHNS and CDR2 SASEGT. CDR3 size: 14 residues. CDR3 DNA: TGTGCCAGCAGAAGGGACAGGGGGCAAGAGACCCAGTACTTC. This translates into CASRRDRGQETQYF.

The chain combines TRBV10-3 with TRBJ2-1; D might be TRBD1 (6 bases). With 5 bases removed from V and 2 bases from J, the gap between germline ends came to 13 bases. This CDR3 region has 15 residues. Germline loops: CDR1 ENHRY, CDR2 SYGVKD. The CDR3 region has the DNA TGTGCCATCAGTCCAGGACAGACTCCCTACAATGAGCAGTTCTTC. Its translation: CAISPGQTPYNEQFF.

This clonotype appeared a few times. V and J are TRBV7-9 and TRBJ2-3; tentatively, D is TRBD2 (6 bases). Per the germline V gene, CDR1 is SEHNR and CDR2 is FQNEAQ (reference sequence). Trimming left V 3 bases short and J 3 bases short, with 13 bases between. The length of the CDR3 is 15 residues. In DNA, the CDR3 is TGTGCCAGCAGCTTTTCGGGAGCCAAAACAGATACGCAGTATTTT. The encoded protein is CASSFSGAKTDTQYF.

This clonotype was detected only a few times. J is TRBJ2-1 and V is TRBV20-1, with 8 positions matching TRBD2. The V segment lost 3 bases and the J segment 3 bases; nucleotides outside the gene matches: 4. The CDR3 has 14 amino acids. The germline CDR1 and CDR2 sequences are DFQATT and SNEGSKA (reference sequence). This CDR3 is CSARSGGNYNEQFF. The CDR3 nucleotides read TGCAGTGCTAGGAGCGGGGGAAACTACAATGAGCAGTTCTTC.

J is TRBJ2-5 and V is TRBV7-9; D is unresolved. Germline CDR1 SEHNR, CDR2 FQNEAQ (reference sequence). CDR3 length: 13 residues. V was trimmed by 2 bases and J by 7 bases, leaving 11 bases between them. The CDR3 reads CASSLLRLGTQYF. In DNA, the CDR3 is TGTGCCAGCAGCTTACTGAGGCTCGGGACCCAGTACTTC.

The gene calls are TRBV4-1 and TRBJ2-3, with TRBD2 matching 11 bases. Germline V CDR1 and CDR2: MGHRA, YSYEKL. This CDR3 is 17 amino acids long. V lost 2 bases and J lost 2; bases outside the gene matches: 6. This CDR3 is CASSQLGTSGLTDTQYF. The CDR3 coding sequence is TGCGCCAGCAGCCAACTGGGGACTAGCGGACTCACAGATACGCAGTATTTT.

Concerning this clonotype itself: At one end the junction does not follow the germline gene, possibly because of a read error. The chain has TRBV11-2 and TRBJ1-1, with a possible D match to TRBD1 (6 bases). Germline V gene data show CDR1 as SGHAT and CDR2 as FQNNGV. CDR3 length: 13 amino acids. The CDR3 nucleotides are TGTGCCAGCAGCTCCGACAGGAACAATGAAGCTTTCTTT. This codes for CASSSDRNNEAFF.

V usage is TRBV11-2 and J usage is TRBJ2-3, with TRBD2 identical over 15 bases. Trimming cost V 1 base and J 6 bases; bases outside gene matches: 8. The CDR3 sequence is 18 residues long. Germline assignment: CDR1 SGHAT and CDR2 FQNNGV. DNA for the CDR3: TGTGCCAGCAGCTTAGGGACTAGCGGGAGGGGAGTCGGGGATACGCAGTATTTT. Amino acid sequence: CASSLGTSGRGVGDTQYF.

This clonotype occurred a few times. The chain combines TRBV15 with TRBJ1-1; unclear D gene. This CDR3 comprises 15 residues. Trimming took 0 bases from V and 2 from J, leaving 10 bases between them. CDR1 is LNHNV and CDR2 is YYDKDF in the germline V gene (reference sequence). The CDR3, as DNA: TGTGCCACCAGCAGAGATTTGCTAGAAAACACTGAAGCTTTCTTT. Its translation is CATSRDLLENTEAFF.